The clone carrying this T cell receptor beta chain occurred once. Antigen specificity is unknown. The sample originates from a study of cytomegalovirus exposure and HLA in healthy donors. Findings and caveats of the study: The study designated fewer than 200 TCR beta chains cytomegalovirus-associated.

The CDR3 runs 16 residues. Germline-derived CDR1 and CDR2 are SEHNR and FQNEAQ (reference sequence). V was clipped by 1 base and J by 6 bases; unmatched bases: 9. Assay used: immunoSEQ multiplex PCR; TCRdb lists only in-frame clones, some missing. This sample carries 90,000 to 150,000 clones, over 65% of them seen once, and the ten largest clones take approximately 2%. This sequence originates from a woman in her thirties in good health and CMV-seronegative. J is TRBJ2-1 and V is TRBV7-9; 7 bases fit TRBD2. Material: PBMCs. CDR3 amino acids: CASSLGGGSYSNEQFF. CDR3 in DNA: TGTGCCAGCAGCTTAGGGGGCGGGAGTTATTCCAATGAGCAGTTCTTC.